This T cell receptor (beta chain) was found in a study of PD-1 blockade in classical Hodgkin lymphoma. Overall study context: Intravenous infusions of nivolumab 3 mg/kg reached patients every 2 weeks.

Time point here: cycle 4 day 1 (C4D1), after 6 weeks of nivolumab. Each patient relapsed following autologous stem cell transplantation, and prior brentuximab vedotin exposure differed. Some clones are missing from TCRdb's copy, which holds only in-frame ones; the method was immunoSEQ multiplex PCR. The sample holds about 92,000 clones, 83% seen once. Notes on the study in general: Whereas CD4+ TCR diversity had risen significantly by C4D1, CD8+ TCR diversity had not. Relapsed/refractory patients reportedly had lower baseline diversity than newly diagnosed patients.

As concerns this clone: What it recognizes is unknown.

This receptor was taken from a human donor with classical Hodgkin lymphoma. The sequenced sample was peripheral blood mononuclear cells (PBMCs), obtained before the fourth cycle of nivolumab.

CDR3 bases: TGCGCCAGCAGGCTAGCGGGAGGGCCCAATGAGCAGTTCTTC. Its translation is CASRLAGGPNEQFF. The V and J genes are TRBV10-2 and TRBJ2-1; 12 bases match TRBD2. There are 14 residues in the CDR3. V dropped 6 bases and J dropped 6; count of bases not matched to a gene: 3. CDR1 is WSHSY, CDR2 SAAADI, per germline.